This record looks at one T cell receptor beta chain sequence and its context. Its cognate antigen is unknown. TCRdb re-called the reads through MiXCR, storing one row per CDR3 protein. The data contain tens of thousands of distinct CDR3 sequences, over 15% of them singletons. The CDR3 is 14 residues long. V was clipped by 2 bases and J by 2 bases, with 12 bases between them. Germline V gene lookup returns CDR1 GTSNPN and CDR2 SVGIG (reference sequence). These data are taken from a study of T cell repertoires in cytomegalovirus infection. In the study overall: HLA-B-restricted CMV epitopes that are well studied, plus recently identified HLA-C-restricted ones, were used by the study. Public TCR beta signatures provided an indication of both CMV infection and a matching HLA type. Study-wide points: What dominated the ex vivo response were HLA-C-restricted CMV-specific TCR beta clonotypes.

This TCR derives from a human donor in good health (CMV status not recorded). Some clones in this sample may be carry-over from other donors' samples. The rearrangement links TRBV30 to TRBJ1-2, with D hard to call. This specimen was CD8+ T cells from cultured PBMCs, taken from culture after CMV antigen stimulation. The CDR3 DNA reads TGTGCCTGGAGTACCCCCCAAAAGAACTATGGCTACACCTTC. Protein sequence: CAWSTPQKNYGYTF.